This T cell receptor beta chain derives from a study of cytomegalovirus exposure and HLA in healthy donors. The CDR3 sequence is 15 residues long. Per germline, CDR1 MDHEN and CDR2 SYDVKM. Losses at the gene ends were 5 bases for V and 1 base for J; bases not matched to a gene: 4. PCR amplification relied on 60 Vbeta primers (plus 13 Jbeta primers). Only in-frame clones appear in the TCRdb table, and some are missing; sequencing was by immunoSEQ multiplex PCR. The table lists about 140,000 clones, around four fifths of them singletons. V and J are TRBV28 and TRBJ1-4; 7 nucleotides align to TRBD1. This TCR came from a male donor in good health and CMV-seropositive. The sequencing sample was made of PBMCs. The CDR3 region is CASSLRTGTNEKLFF. The CDR3 coding sequence is TGTGCCAGCAGTCTGCGGACAGGAACTAATGAAAAACTGTTTTTT.